These T cell receptor beta chains were read from a single sample in a study of blood T cell repertoires in COVID-19. Sequencing was performed with immunoSEQ multiplex PCR; in TCRdb, only in-frame clones are kept and a portion is missing. The sample yields about 99,000 clones, around nine tenths seen once. The sequenced sample was peripheral blood. These TCRs come from a human donor in a cohort sampled during active COVID-19. Both conserved end residues are part of each CDR3. Clone size, where shown, is once, few, many, or a class for clones that have expanded.

.	TRBV10-3	TRBJ2-5	CAISEPRQGRQETQYF
.	TRBV28	TRBJ2-5	CASRESGRGGETQYF
.	TRBV19	TRBJ2-6	CASSNVGSGANVLTF
.	TRBV6-2/TRBV6-3	TRBJ2-1	CASSSLGLAGVGYNEQFF
once	TRBV4-3	TRBJ2-7	CASSQDDRSSYEQYF
.	TRBV4-2	TRBJ1-2	CASSQAAGTNYGYTF
.	TRBV14	TRBJ1-2	CASSHTGTGGGGYTF
.	TRBV24-1	TRBJ2-3	CATSETTSSTDTQYF
.	TRBV4-1	TRBJ1-4	CASSQDLTGTGPQKLFF
.	TRBV5-1	TRBJ1-1	CASSLVTWGQGATEAFF
.	TRBV2	TRBJ2-7	CASSRDSSYEQYF
.	TRBV11-2	TRBJ1-1	CASSLGQGHKMAFF
once	TRBV6-5	TRBJ1-5	CASRRGTGWGQPQHF
.	TRBV29-1	TRBJ2-2	CSVTSGMDTGELFF
.	TRBV11-2	TRBJ2-3	CASSFPETSTDTQYF
.	TRBV6-5	TRBJ1-6	CASSLRDSNSPLHF
.	TRBV11-3	TRBJ1-1	CASSPRQGEAFF
.	TRBV27	TRBJ2-4	CASSLTSGSDIQYF
.	TRBV18	TRBJ2-3	CASSLSGDSTDTQYF
.	TRBV5-1	TRBJ1-5	CASSSTGDSNQPQHF
.	TRBV7-9	TRBJ1-6	CAGGQGYDNSPLHF
.	TRBV7-9	TRBJ1-4	CASSLGDWTNEKLFF
.	TRBV7-2	TRBJ2-7	CASSLRAGQSSYEQYF
.	TRBV6-2/TRBV6-3	TRBJ1-2	CASSLDRWYGYTF
.	TRBV24-1	TRBJ2-1	CATSDRGRTSSYNEQFF
.	TRBV4-1	TRBJ2-5	CASSRIGTVQETQYF
.	TRBV10-3	TRBJ1-2	CAISPGAYGYTF
.	TRBV19	TRBJ2-5	CASRETGVAETQYF
.	TRBV18	TRBJ2-2	CASSPGGGANTGELFF
.	TRBV9	TRBJ2-5	CASSAVGQAGETQYF
.	TRBV2	TRBJ2-2	CASDLGGRAVGELFF
.	TRBV7-2	TRBJ2-7	CASSLEPNRESEQYF
.	TRBV7-9	TRBJ2-3	CAGGRSTDTQYF
once	TRBV3-1/TRBV3-2	TRBJ2-7	CASSQAICWGRGFYEQYF
.	TRBV3-1/TRBV3-2	TRBJ1-2	CASSQDGTGRYTF
.	TRBV6-6	TRBJ2-7	CASSSPELDDEQYF
.	TRBV6-2/TRBV6-3	TRBJ2-5	CASSYGVQGTQYF
.	TRBV25-1	TRBJ1-1	CASSPWGRDTEAFF
.	TRBV30	TRBJ1-6	CAWTPAASSPLHF
.	TRBV15	TRBJ1-1	CATSRDSGVGEAFF
.	TRBV6-5	TRBJ2-7	CASSTSGTAFHEQYF
.	TRBV7-6	TRBJ2-1	CASSLGWLAGPLGNEQFF
.	TRBV19	TRBJ2-5	CASSVGGTSGQETQYF
few	TRBV6-6	TRBJ2-7	CASSSGQNYEQYF
.	TRBV25-1	TRBJ1-1	CASSELRGATEAFF
.	TRBV6-5	TRBJ1-2	CASSLRTGHYGYTF
.	TRBV7-9	TRBJ2-1	CATKLAGGLYNEQFF
few	TRBV24-1	TRBJ2-7	CATRGTGGGYEQYF